These 2 T cell receptor beta chains came from one sample sequenced in a study of CD8 T cells in Susac syndrome. RNA totalling roughly 0.45 to 1 ug underwent reverse transcription with random hexamers. One entry per CDR3 protein results from TCRdb running MiXCR on the immunoSEQ multiplex PCR reads. The table has fewer than 200,000 distinct CDR3 sequences, roughly 94% seen once. Sequenced: CD4+ T cells from PBMCs. The receptors here all came from a human donor with Susac syndrome.

The V and J genes are TRBV3-1 and TRBJ1-2; 8 bases line up with TRBD1. V lost 4 bases, J lost 3 bases, and 7 bases stayed unmatched. This CDR3 has 15 amino acids. Looked up from germline, CDR1 is LGHDT and CDR2 is YNNKEL (reference sequence). CDR3 in amino acids: CASSLGTGGDYGYTF. The CDR3 bases are TGTGCCAGCAGCCTGGGGACAGGAGGGGACTATGGCTACACCTTC. The whole variable domain, remainder taken from reference TRBV3-1 and TRBJ1-2, is DTAVSQTPKYLVTQMGNDKSIKCEQNLGHDTMYWYKQDSKKFLKIMFSYNNKELIINETVPNRFSPKSPDKAHLNLHINSLELGDSAVYFCASSLGTGGDYGYTFGSGTRLTVV.

In its sample, this clonotype was seen a few times. This chain joins TRBV28 and TRBJ1-2; perhaps TRBD1 as D (5 bases). This CDR3 is built from 14 residues. Trimming removed 5 bases at V and 2 bases at J, with 12 bases between. Germline CDR1 reads MDHEN; CDR2 reads SYDVKM. CDR3 nucleotide sequence: TGTGCCAGCAGTCCCGGCCGGGGGAACTATGGCTACACCTTC. It specifies CASSPGRGNYGYTF.